The clone carrying this T cell receptor (beta chain) has only one observation. The data derive from a study of blood T cell repertoires in COVID-19. Across the study: PBMCs, B-cell-depleted T cells, or T cells were the source of the cDNA or gDNA that made up the material.

Method: immunoSEQ multiplex PCR; TCRdb's copy keeps in-frame clones and lacks some. The table records 150,000 to 200,000 clones, about 80% of them present only once. All enrollees were about 18 to 89 years old and from about 24 US areas. Participant-reported clinical history was the basis for cohort assignment. Two negative PCRs, clearance, or symptom resolution characterized the recovered Cohort 3 donors. The material sequenced was PBMCs or T cells enriched from blood (not recorded which). This sequence was found in a man aged 50-60 years who had recovered from COVID-19.

The CDR3 here is CASSSNTGELFF. The DNA for the CDR3 is TGTGCCAGCAGCTCTAACACCGGGGAGCTGTTTTTT. V usage is TRBV5-4 and J usage is TRBJ2-2; D is unclear. The V end lost 3 bases, the J end lost 2 bases, and 2 bases lay between the germline ends. Germline CDR1 reads SGHNT; CDR2 reads YYREEE (reference sequence). The CDR3 runs to 12 residues.